The next 21 T cell receptor beta chains were all read from a single sample in a study of monozygotic twins with cystic fibrosis. Generated by immunoSEQ multiplex PCR, the TCRdb table keeps only in-frame clones and is missing some. The sample holds roughly 24,000 clones, less than 98% seen once. Sequencing was done on a sample of blood. These TCRs come from a girl aged 10-17 years with cystic fibrosis.

V gene TRBV28 combines with J gene TRBJ2-6, with 8 bases lining up with TRBD1. Trimming at V came to 6 bases and at J to 0 bases, leaving 7 bases not matched to a gene. The CDR3 runs 17 residues. Germline CDR1 is MDHEN and CDR2 is SYDVKM. The CDR3 reads CASRPGTGVSGANVLTF. The CDR3 DNA sequence: TGTGCCAGCAGACCCGGGACAGGCGTCTCTGGGGCCAACGTCCTGACTTTC.

V gene TRBV20-1 combines with J gene TRBJ1-2; D unresolved. This CDR3 contains 11 residues. Trimming left V 7 bases short and J 1 base short, with 7 bases between. CDR1 is DFQATT, CDR2 SNEGSKA, per germline (reference sequence). The CDR3 DNA reads TGCAGTGTCCTCCTTAACTATGGCTACACCTTC. Protein product: CSVLLNYGYTF.

This clone was seen just once. The gene calls are TRBV9 and TRBJ1-3; D may be TRBD1 (5 bases). Trimming cost V 0 bases and J 4 bases, with 11 bases left between them. Germline V CDR1 and CDR2: SGDLS, YYNGEE. The CDR3 is made up of 15 amino acids. CDR3 in amino acids: CASSVAPGQGNTIYF. CDR3 bases: TGTGCCAGCAGCGTAGCTCCAGGGCAAGGAAACACCATATATTTT.

In its sample, this clone was seen once. The chain recombines TRBV28 with TRBJ2-7; D possibly corresponds to TRBD1 (5 bases). Looked up from germline, CDR1 is MDHEN and CDR2 is SYDVKM. V lost 5 bases, J lost 0 bases, and 11 bases lay in between. The CDR3 contains 14 residues. The CDR3 protein is CASSPPGISYEQYF. CDR3 in DNA: TGTGCCAGCAGTCCCCCAGGGATCTCCTACGAGCAGTACTTC.

The chain recombines TRBV30 with TRBJ1-6; no clear D. The CDR3 spans 13 residues. Germline CDR1 and CDR2: GTSNPN and SVGIG (reference sequence). Trimming stripped 2 bases from V and 5 bases from J, with 7 bases between. The CDR3 protein is CAWSLQNNSPLHF. The CDR3 DNA follows: TGTGCCTGGAGTCTACAGAATAATTCACCCCTCCACTTT.

The rearrangement links TRBV30 to TRBJ2-7; D is perhaps TRBD1 or TRBD2 (6 bases each). This CDR3 comprises 16 residues. V gave up 2 bases and J gave up 2 bases, with 19 bases separating them. Germline CDR1 and CDR2: GTSNPN and SVGIG (reference sequence). In DNA, the CDR3 is TGTGCCTGGAGTTACCGAAGCGGCGGGACAACCTACGAGCAGTACTTC. Residues: CAWSYRSGGTTYEQYF.

The genes are TRBV11-2 and TRBJ2-1; TRBD2 agrees at 7 bases. J lost 1 base, V lost 6 bases, and 18 bases had no gene match. CDR3 length: 19 residues. Germline lookup yields CDR1 SGHAT and CDR2 FQNNGV. The CDR3 DNA is TGTGCCAGCAGTCCTCGTATTGCGGGAGAGTGGGGGTCCTACAATGAGCAGTTCTTC. Translating gives CASSPRIAGEWGSYNEQFF. The full variable domain, in which reference TRBV11-2 and TRBJ2-1 provide the parts outside the CDR3, is EAGVAQSPRYKIIEKRQSVAFWCNPISGHATLYWYQQILGQGPKLLIQFQNNGVVDDSQLPKDRFSAERLKGVDSTLKIQPAKLEDSAVYLCASSPRIAGEWGSYNEQFFGPGTRLTVL.

CDR3 DNA: TGTGCCAGCAGCTTAGCGGGAGGGCGACAAGAGACCCAGTACTTC. It codes for CASSLAGGRQETQYF. The chain carries TRBV13 and TRBJ2-5; 8 nucleotides match TRBD2. The germline V gene has CDR1 PRHDT and CDR2 FYEKMQ (reference sequence). The CDR3 covers 15 residues. Trimming cost V 1 base and J 2 bases; bases outside gene matches: 3.

This chain uses TRBV30 with TRBJ2-3; D gene ambiguous. This CDR3 region has 15 residues. The germline V gene encodes CDR1 GTSNPN and CDR2 SVGIG (reference sequence). Trimming pared 2 bases from V and 1 base from J, leaving 13 bases between. The CDR3 DNA sequence: TGTGCCTGGAGTAGAGGACGGGCAGGCACAGATACGCAGTATTTT. Its translation is CAWSRGRAGTDTQYF.

As concerns this clone: The junction shows a germline mismatch at one end, possibly a read error. The V gene is TRBV5-8, the J gene TRBJ2-4; TRBD2 is a possible D gene (6 bases). This CDR3 has 11 amino acids. Germline CDR1 is SGHTS and CDR2 is YDEGEE. In DNA, the CDR3 is TGTGCCAGCAGCTCCCGGACTAAGCCCGACTTC. As protein: CASSSRTKPDF.

V and J are TRBV30 and TRBJ1-2; D gene unclear. The CDR3 is 13 residues long. Germline assignment: CDR1 GTSNPN and CDR2 SVGIG (reference sequence). V dropped 1 base and J dropped 4 bases, with 10 bases sitting between them. The CDR3 is CAWSARGSYGYTF. The CDR3 region has the DNA TGTGCCTGGAGTGCGCGGGGTAGCTATGGCTACACCTTC.

The table lists this clone with a count of one. V is TRBV6-1 and J is TRBJ2-7, with D perhaps TRBD2 (5 bases). V lost 7 bases to trimming and J lost 6 bases, with 16 bases between them. CDR1 and CDR2 from the germline V gene are MNHNS and SASEGT. This CDR3 contains 13 residues. DNA of the CDR3: TGTGCCAGCACTAGCACCCGATCGGGCGAGCAGTACGTC. Translation gives CASTSTRSGEQYV.

V gene TRBV5-6 combines with J gene TRBJ1-3, with a tentative D call TRBD1 (5 bases). Trimming removed 4 bases at V and 2 bases at J, with 13 bases between. Per germline, CDR1 SGHDT and CDR2 YYEEEE. The CDR3 is made up of 15 amino acids. This chain's CDR3 is CASSDSGTAGNTIYF. The DNA of the CDR3 is TGTGCCAGCAGCGATTCCGGGACCGCTGGAAACACCATATATTTT. Complete variable domain (other parts from reference TRBV5-6 and TRBJ1-3): DAGVTQSPTHLIKTRGQQVTLRCSPKSGHDTVSWYQQALGQGPQFIFQYYEEEERQRGNFPDRFSGHQFPNYSSELNVNALLLGDSALYLCASSDSGTAGNTIYFGEGSWLTVV.

V gene TRBV27 combines with J gene TRBJ2-3; D is uncertain. Germline-derived CDR1 and CDR2 are MNHEY and SMNVEV (reference sequence). The germline V and J ends were trimmed by 0 bases and 3 bases, with 10 bases remaining between them. The CDR3 sequence is 15 residues long. CDR3 loop: CASSLSLDRTDTQYF. CDR3 DNA: TGTGCCAGCAGTTTATCGCTGGACCGAACAGATACGCAGTATTTT.

This chain joins TRBV23-1 and TRBJ2-1; weak D call: TRBD1 (5 bases). TRBV23-1 is marked as an open reading frame, function uncertain. V gave up 1 base and J gave up 5 bases, with 15 bases separating them. The CDR3 has 16 amino acids. The CDR3 protein is CASSQFGRVEDNEQFF. Here the CDR3 DNA reads TGCGCCAGCAGTCAATTCGGCAGGGTCGAAGACAATGAGCAGTTCTTC.

The chain employs TRBV9 and TRBJ2-2; TRBD1 matches at 8 bases. Germline V CDR1 and CDR2: SGDLS, YYNGEE. J gave up 5 bases and V 4 bases, and 10 bases lay outside the gene matches. The CDR3 is made up of 16 amino acids. The CDR3 spells CASSSTGQGGTGELFF. Written as DNA, the CDR3 is TGTGCCAGCAGCTCTACAGGACAGGGCGGAACCGGGGAGCTGTTTTTT.

The chain joins TRBV28 to TRBJ1-5; no firm D call. CDR3 length: 11 amino acids. In germline, CDR1 is MDHEN, CDR2 SYDVKM. Trimming pared 5 bases from V and 12 bases from J, leaving 11 bases between. The CDR3 nucleotides are TGTGCCAGCAGTAAGAGGCGGGTCCAGCATTTT. Translation gives CASSKRRVQHF.

The chain combines TRBV7-2 with TRBJ2-3; D is uncertain. The germline V gene encodes CDR1 SGHTA and CDR2 FQGNSA. The ends were cut back, 1 base at V and 0 bases at J, with 8 bases in the middle. The CDR3 runs 15 residues. The CDR3 reads CASSLVGRSTDTQYF. CDR3 sequence (DNA): TGTGCCAGCAGCTTAGTGGGCAGAAGCACAGATACGCAGTATTTT.

CDR3 coding DNA: TGTGCCAGCAGCTTCCGACAGGTCTACGAGCAGTACTTC. Translation: CASSFRQVYEQYF. The chain couples TRBV5-6 to TRBJ2-7, with D perhaps TRBD1 (6 bases). V shed 2 bases and J shed 3 bases, with 9 bases lying between them. Germline CDR1 is SGHDT and CDR2 is YYEEEE. The CDR3 is 13 residues long.

For the CDR3, the DNA is TGTGCCAGCAGACCTGGGTGGTCCTACGAGCAGTACGTC. Protein: CASRPGWSYEQYV. The V gene is TRBV27, the J gene TRBJ2-7; D gene uncertain. V was trimmed by 6 bases and J by 1 base, leaving 10 bases between them. The length of the CDR3 is 13 residues. The germline CDR1 and CDR2 sequences are MNHEY and SMNVEV (reference sequence).

V and J are TRBV2 and TRBJ2-5; maybe TRBD2 (5 bases). With 8 bases removed from V and 4 bases from J, the gap between germline ends came to 11 bases. This CDR3 is built from 12 residues. Germline V gene data show CDR1 as SNHLY and CDR2 as FYNNEI. The CDR3 protein is CASGREGETQYF. The CDR3 DNA is TGTGCCAGCGGCCGGGAAGGAGAGACCCAGTACTTC.